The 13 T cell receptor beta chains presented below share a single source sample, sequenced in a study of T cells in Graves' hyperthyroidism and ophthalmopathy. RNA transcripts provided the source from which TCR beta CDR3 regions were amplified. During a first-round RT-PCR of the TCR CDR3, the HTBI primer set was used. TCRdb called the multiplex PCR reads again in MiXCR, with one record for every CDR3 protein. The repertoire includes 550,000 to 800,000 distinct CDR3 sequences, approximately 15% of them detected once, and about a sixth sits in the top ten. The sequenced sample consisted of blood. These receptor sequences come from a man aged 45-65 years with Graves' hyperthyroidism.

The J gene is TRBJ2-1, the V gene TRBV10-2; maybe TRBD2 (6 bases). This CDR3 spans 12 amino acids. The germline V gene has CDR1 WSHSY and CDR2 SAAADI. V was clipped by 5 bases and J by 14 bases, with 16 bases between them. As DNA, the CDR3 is TGCGCCAGCAGTCCCACTAGCTTCTATGAGTTCTTC. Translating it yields CASSPTSFYEFF.

CDR3 loop: CASESSWTLNTGELFF. The CDR3 region has the DNA TGTGCCAGCGAGTCTTCCTGGACCTTGAACACCGGGGAGCTGTTTTTT. The chain is built from TRBV6-1 and TRBJ2-2; D not resolved. The CDR3 has 16 amino acids. With 8 bases removed from V and 1 base from J, the gap between germline ends came to 17 bases. CDR1 and CDR2 from the germline V gene are MNHNS and SASEGT.

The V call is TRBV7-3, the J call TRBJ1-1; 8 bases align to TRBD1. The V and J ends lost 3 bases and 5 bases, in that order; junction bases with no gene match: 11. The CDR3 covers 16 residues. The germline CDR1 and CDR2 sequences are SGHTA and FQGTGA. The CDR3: CASSFTPQGAQTEAFF. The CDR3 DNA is TGTGCCAGCAGCTTTACACCTCAGGGGGCGCAGACTGAAGCTTTCTTT.

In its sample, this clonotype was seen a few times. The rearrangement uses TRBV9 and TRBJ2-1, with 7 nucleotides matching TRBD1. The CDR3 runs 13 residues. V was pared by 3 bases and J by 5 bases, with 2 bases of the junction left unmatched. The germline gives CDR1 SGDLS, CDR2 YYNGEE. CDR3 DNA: TGTGCCAGCAGCGCCGGGACAGACAATGAGCAGTTCTTC. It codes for CASSAGTDNEQFF.

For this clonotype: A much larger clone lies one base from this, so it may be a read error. CDR3 protein: CASSLNRRGDTQYF. For the CDR3, the DNA is TGTGCCAGCAGCTTAAATCGGAGAGGAGATACGCAGTATTTT. The V gene is TRBV7-3, the J gene TRBJ2-3; D gene uncertain. From germline, CDR1 is SGHTA and CDR2 FQGTGA. The CDR3 spans 14 residues. Trimming cost V 1 base and J 5 bases, with 10 bases left between them.

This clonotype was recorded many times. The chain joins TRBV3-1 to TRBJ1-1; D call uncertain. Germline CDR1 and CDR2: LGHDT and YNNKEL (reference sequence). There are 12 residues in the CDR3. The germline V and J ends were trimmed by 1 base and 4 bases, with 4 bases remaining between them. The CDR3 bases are TGTGCCAGCAGCCAAGGAGGCACTGAAGCTTTCTTT. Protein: CASSQGGTEAFF.

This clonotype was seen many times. The CDR3 sequence: CASRETSGDYNEQFF. CDR3 bases: TGTGCCAGCAGGGAAACTAGCGGAGATTACAATGAGCAGTTCTTC. J is TRBJ2-1 and V is TRBV2; 8 bases match TRBD2. This CDR3 comprises 15 residues. Germline CDR1 SNHLY, CDR2 FYNNEI. V was pared by 6 bases and J by 4 bases, with 8 bases of the junction left unmatched. Full variable domain (rest looked up from reference TRBV2 and TRBJ2-1): EPEVTQTPSHQVTQMGQEVILRCVPISNHLYFYWYRQILGQKVEFLVSFYNNEISEKSEIFDDQFSVERPDGSNFTLKIRSTKLEDSAMYFCASRETSGDYNEQFFGPGTRLTVL.

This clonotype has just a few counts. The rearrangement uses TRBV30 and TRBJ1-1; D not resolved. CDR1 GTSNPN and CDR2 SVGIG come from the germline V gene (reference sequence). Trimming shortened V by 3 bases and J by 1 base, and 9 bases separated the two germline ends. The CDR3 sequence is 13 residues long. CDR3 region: CAWRGLENTEAFF. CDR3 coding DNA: TGTGCCTGGAGAGGGTTGGAGAACACTGAAGCTTTCTTT.

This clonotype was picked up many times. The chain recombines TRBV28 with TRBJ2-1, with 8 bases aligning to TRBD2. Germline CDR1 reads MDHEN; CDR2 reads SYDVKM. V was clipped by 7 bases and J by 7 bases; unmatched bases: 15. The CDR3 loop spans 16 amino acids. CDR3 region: CASTMGLDSSWNEQFF. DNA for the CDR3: TGTGCCAGCACCATGGGACTAGATTCGAGTTGGAATGAGCAGTTCTTC.

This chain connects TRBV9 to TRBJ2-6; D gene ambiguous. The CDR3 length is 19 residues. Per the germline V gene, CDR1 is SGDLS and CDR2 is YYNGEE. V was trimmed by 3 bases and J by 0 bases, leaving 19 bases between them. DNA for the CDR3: TGTGCCAGCAGCGGTAGCTCTACGTACAGAACCTCTGGGGCCAACGTCCTGACTTTC. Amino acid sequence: CASSGSSTYRTSGANVLTF.

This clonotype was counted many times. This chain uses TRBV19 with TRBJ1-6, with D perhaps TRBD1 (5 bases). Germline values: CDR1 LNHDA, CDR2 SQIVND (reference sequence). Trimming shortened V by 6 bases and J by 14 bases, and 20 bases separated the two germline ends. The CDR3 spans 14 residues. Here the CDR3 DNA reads TGTGCCAGTAGGACCGGGACCGGGATTAGGGCCCTCCACTTT. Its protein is CASRTGTGIRALHF.

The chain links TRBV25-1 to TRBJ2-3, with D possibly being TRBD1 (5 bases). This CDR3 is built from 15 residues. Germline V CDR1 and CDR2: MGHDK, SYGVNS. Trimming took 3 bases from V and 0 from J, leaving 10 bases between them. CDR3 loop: CASSDPGKSTDTQYF. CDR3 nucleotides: TGTGCCAGCAGTGACCCAGGGAAGAGCACAGATACGCAGTATTTT.

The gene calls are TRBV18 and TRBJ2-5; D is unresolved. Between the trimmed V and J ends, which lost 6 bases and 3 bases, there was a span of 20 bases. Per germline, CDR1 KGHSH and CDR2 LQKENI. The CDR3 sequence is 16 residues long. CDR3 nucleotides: TGTGCCAGCTCTCCCATCTCAAGTCGGAGAGAAGAGACCCAGTACTTC. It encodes CASSPISSRREETQYF.